The clone carrying this T cell receptor beta chain was picked up a small number of times. This sample is part of a study of regulatory T cells in long-lasting Graves disease. Time point defined: newly diagnosed GD, antithyroid drugs for less than 3 months. RNA isolated from PBMCs was used to make the TCR library. Arm-PCR with iRepertoire HTBI primers amplified the CDR3 regions for these TCR beta libraries. MiXCR was run by TCRdb on the multiplex PCR reads, yielding one entry per CDR3 protein. The top ten hold 8% to 10% of the sample, which has about 540,000 distinct CDR3 sequences, approximately 13% seen once. This CDR3 spans 13 amino acids. CDR1 and CDR2 from the germline V gene are DFQATT and SNEGSKA (reference sequence). Separately, the same data were catalogued under a study of T cells in Graves' hyperthyroidism and ophthalmopathy.

This TCR came from a young man with Graves disease. This material consisted of peripheral blood mononuclear cells (PBMCs), taken at new diagnosis, from a patient treated with antithyroid drugs. V and J are TRBV20-1 and TRBJ2-7, with TRBD2 identical over 7 bases. CDR3 in DNA: TGCAGCTTTCGGGGCGGGAGTTCCTACGAGCAGTACTTC. Translation gives CSFRGGSSYEQYF.